These 26 T cell receptor beta chains came from one sample sequenced in a study of cytomegalovirus exposure and HLA in healthy donors. 60 Vbeta and 13 Jbeta primers were used in PCR. Repertoires were generated with immunoSEQ multiplex PCR, while TCRdb's copy carries only in-frame clones and drops some. The data contain roughly 100,000 clones, roughly three quarters of them singletons. Sequenced: PBMCs. The receptors derive from a male donor in good health and CMV-seropositive.

The J gene is TRBJ1-5, the V gene TRBV23-1, with D perhaps matching TRBD1 (5 bases). TRBV23-1 is treated as an ORF (open reading frame) with a function not yet certain. This CDR3 is built from 21 residues. The V end lost 1 base, the J end lost 0 bases, and 25 bases lay between the germline ends. The DNA for the CDR3 is TGCGCCAGCAGTCAATACGTGATGAGCCCCCAACGGACAAGTAGCAATCAGCCCCAGCATTTT. Amino acids: CASSQYVMSPQRTSSNQPQHF.

The V gene is TRBV23-1, the J gene TRBJ2-5; TRBD2 agrees at 7 bases. TRBV23-1 is noted as an ORF with a role that remains uncertain. The CDR3 contains 15 residues. With 4 bases clipped from V and 1 base from J, the junction kept 6 bases outside the gene matches. The CDR3 loop reads CASSRSGGPQETQYF. In DNA, the CDR3 is TGCGCCAGCAGTCGATCGGGAGGTCCCCAAGAGACCCAGTACTTC.

This chain links TRBV5-4 with TRBJ2-5; TRBD1 matches at 8 bases. V lost 3 bases, J lost 5 bases, and 3 bases stayed unmatched. Germline CDR1 SGHNT, CDR2 YYREEE (reference sequence). The CDR3 loop spans 13 amino acids. The CDR3 DNA follows: TGTGCCAGCAGCTGGACAGGGATGGAGACCCAGTACTTC. Amino acids: CASSWTGMETQYF.

This clone was detected once. V usage is TRBV9 and J usage is TRBJ1-1, with D perhaps TRBD1 (5 bases). The CDR3 spans 13 residues. Between the trimmed V and J ends, which lost 1 base and 1 base, there was a span of 5 bases. Germline V gene sequence: CDR1 SGDLS, CDR2 YYNGEE. The CDR3: CASSVRGNTEAFF. The DNA for the CDR3 is TGTGCCAGCAGCGTAAGGGGGAACACTGAAGCTTTCTTT.

This clone was detected a few times. V gene TRBV10-3 combines with J gene TRBJ2-7, with D perhaps TRBD1 (6 bases). Germline V lookup: CDR1 ENHRY, CDR2 SYGVKD. V lost 8 bases to trimming and J lost 3 bases, with 20 bases between them. The CDR3 loop spans 15 amino acids. CDR3 sequence reads: CAIARTDRTYYEQYF. In DNA, the CDR3 is TGTGCCATCGCCAGGACAGACCGAACCTACTACGAGCAGTACTTC.

The chain recombines TRBV7-8 with TRBJ2-3, with TRBD2 matching 8 bases. The CDR3 is 13 residues long. Germline loops: CDR1 SGHVS, CDR2 FQNEAQ. CDR3 nucleotide sequence: TGTGGGACTAGCTGGCAGGGGCCAGATACGCAGTATTTT. Its protein is CGTSWQGPDTQYF.

This sequence joins TRBV7-9 and TRBJ2-2, with a possible D match to TRBD2 (5 bases). Germline V gene data show CDR1 as SEHNR and CDR2 as FQNEAQ (reference sequence). The V gene lost 3 bases and the J gene lost 2 bases, with 19 bases spanning the gap. The CDR3 runs to 18 residues. DNA of the CDR3: TGTGCCAGCAGCTTCTTAACAAGTCTAGCCAGAAACACCGGGGAGCTGTTTTTT. Translation gives CASSFLTSLARNTGELFF.

The V gene is TRBV6-1, the J gene TRBJ1-4, with 9 bases lining up with TRBD1. Germline V gene sequence: CDR1 MNHNS, CDR2 SASEGT. The CDR3 spans 13 residues. Trimming removed 6 bases from V and 5 bases from J; junction bases left unmatched: 1. This CDR3 reads CASSGTGNEKLFF. As DNA, the CDR3 is TGTGCCAGCAGCGGGACAGGGAATGAAAAACTGTTTTTT.

The chain carries TRBV4-2 and TRBJ2-7; TRBD2 matches at 7 bases. The V gene end was trimmed by 3 bases and the J gene end by 0 bases; junction bases not matched to a gene: 5. There are 15 residues in the CDR3. Germline values: CDR1 LGHNA, CDR2 YNFKEQ. The CDR3 sequence is CASSQELASSYEQYF. CDR3 DNA sequence: TGTGCCAGCAGCCAGGAACTAGCGAGCTCCTACGAGCAGTACTTC.

V and J are TRBV4-1 and TRBJ1-1; D is uncertain. CDR3 length: 15 amino acids. Trimming shortened V by 0 bases and J by 4 bases, and 12 bases separated the two germline ends. Per the germline V gene, CDR1 is MGHRA and CDR2 is YSYEKL. The CDR3 DNA follows: TGCGCCAGCAGCCAAGAACCGGGAACCAGCACTGAAGCTTTCTTT. Residues: CASSQEPGTSTEAFF.

The chain has TRBV28 and TRBJ1-3; TRBD1 matches 9 bases. The germline gives CDR1 MDHEN, CDR2 SYDVKM. V dropped 4 bases and J dropped 2; count of bases not matched to a gene: 6. CDR3 size: 16 residues. CDR3 loop: CASSSPGTGTGNTIYF. CDR3 DNA sequence: TGTGCCAGCAGTTCCCCCGGGACAGGGACTGGAAACACCATATATTTT.

The gene calls are TRBV7-2 and TRBJ2-1; TRBD2 agrees at 10 bases. The trim removed 6 bases at V and 10 bases at J, leaving 12 bases unmatched. Germline-derived CDR1 and CDR2 are SGHTA and FQGNSA. This CDR3 contains 15 residues. The CDR3 coding sequence is TGTGCCAGCAGTCCGGGGGCTAGCGGGAGCGAAGAGCAGTTCTTC. It specifies CASSPGASGSEEQFF.

The rearrangement links TRBV27 to TRBJ1-1; perhaps TRBD1 as D (5 bases). The CDR3 contains 14 residues. CDR1 MNHEY and CDR2 SMNVEV come from the germline V gene (reference sequence). The V gene lost 1 base and the J gene lost 5 bases, with 11 bases spanning the gap. The CDR3: CASSLYQGRTEAFF. CDR3 in DNA: TGTGCCAGCAGTTTATACCAGGGAAGGACTGAAGCTTTCTTT.

The chain carries TRBV7-9 and TRBJ2-7; 7 bases map to TRBD2. The CDR3 covers 15 residues. The V gene's germline CDR1 is SEHNR and CDR2 FQNEAQ (reference sequence). After removal of 8 bases from V and 0 bases from J, the junction contained 10 bases not matched to a gene. The CDR3 sequence: CASAGSSGSSYEQYF. CDR3 coding DNA: TGTGCCAGCGCCGGGTCTAGCGGTAGCTCCTACGAGCAGTACTTC.

The J gene is TRBJ1-1, the V gene TRBV11-2; a possible D gene is TRBD1 (6 bases). There are 13 residues in the CDR3. Trimming took off 3 bases at V and 12 bases at J, with 17 bases between the two ends. Germline-derived CDR1 and CDR2 are SGHAT and FQNNGV. Written as DNA, the CDR3 is TGTGCCAGCAGCTTTGCTCCAAACTGGGACACTTTCTTT. Protein product: CASSFAPNWDTFF.

The rearrangement uses TRBV18 and TRBJ1-4, with 9 bases fitting TRBD1. The CDR3 has 14 residues. V gave up 3 bases and J gave up 10 bases; unmatched junction bases: 6. Germline loops: CDR1 KGHSH, CDR2 LQKENI. CDR3 region: CASSPPGQGGKLFF. The CDR3 coding sequence is TGTGCCAGCTCACCTCCGGGACAGGGTGGAAAACTGTTTTTT.

The chain is built from TRBV10-3 and TRBJ2-7, with D maybe TRBD1 (6 bases). Trimming cost V 4 bases and J 2 bases, with 15 bases left between them. The CDR3 extends over 15 amino acids. CDR1 and CDR2 (germline): ENHRY, SYGVKD. Written as DNA, the CDR3 is TGTGCCATCAGTGTGTTTTCAAGGGGGACCTACGAGCAGTACTTC. It translates to CAISVFSRGTYEQYF.

This clone was detected only a few times. The rearrangement joins TRBV7-6 to TRBJ2-1, with 10 bases identical to TRBD2. Germline V CDR1 and CDR2: SGHVS, FNYEAQ. Trimming took 4 bases from V and 2 from J; bases not matched to a gene: 5. The CDR3 is 16 amino acids. The DNA for the CDR3 is TGTGCCAGCAGCTCCTATAGCGGGAGGACCTACAATGAGCAGTTCTTC. Translation: CASSSYSGRTYNEQFF.

The genes are TRBV7-2 and TRBJ2-7; a possible D gene is TRBD2 (6 bases). The CDR3 totals 14 residues. Germline CDR1 SGHTA, CDR2 FQGNSA. Trimming pared 5 bases from V and 1 base from J, leaving 12 bases between. For the CDR3, the DNA is TGTGCCAGCAGCCCTCGGGGGTGGTCCTACGAGCAGTACTTC. Its translation is CASSPRGWSYEQYF.

This clone was detected only once. The genes are TRBV27 and TRBJ1-2, with 9 bases aligning to TRBD1. The CDR3 contains 15 residues. V lost 3 bases, J lost 6 bases, and 8 bases stayed unmatched. Germline assignment: CDR1 MNHEY and CDR2 SMNVEV (reference sequence). CDR3 DNA: TGTGCCAGCAGTTTGAGGGGACAGGGAGCAGATGGCTACACCTTC. Amino acid sequence: CASSLRGQGADGYTF.

This clone was seen only a few times. The rearrangement joins TRBV5-1 to TRBJ2-5, with TRBD1 identical over 9 bases. Germline V CDR1 and CDR2: SGHRS, YFSETQ. V dropped 3 bases and J dropped 5; count of bases not matched to a gene: 8. The CDR3 is made up of 15 amino acids. The CDR3 spells CASSSSGTGRETQYF. The CDR3 region has the DNA TGCGCCAGCAGCTCCTCCGGGACAGGGCGGGAGACCCAGTACTTC. The entire variable domain, with the rest obtained from reference TRBV5-1 and TRBJ2-5, is as follows: KAGVTQTPRYLIKTRGQQVTLSCSPISGHRSVSWYQQTPGQGLQFLFEYFSETQRNKGNFPGRFSGRQFSNSRSEMNVSTLELGDSALYLCASSSSGTGRETQYFGPGTRLLVL.

The chain uses TRBV7-2 and TRBJ2-7; TRBD1 might be the D (5 bases). Trimming took off 0 bases at V and 2 bases at J, with 8 bases between the two ends. Germline V gene data show CDR1 as SGHTA and CDR2 as FQGNSA. The CDR3 runs to 14 residues. The CDR3 spells CASSLAGPTYEQYF. CDR3 nucleotide sequence: TGTGCCAGCAGCTTAGCGGGGCCCACCTACGAGCAGTACTTC.

The chain is built from TRBV7-3 and TRBJ2-3; D is perhaps TRBD1 (5 bases). Germline CDR1 and CDR2: SGHTA and FQGTGA. The CDR3 spans 15 residues. The V end lost 1 base, the J end lost 4 bases, and 12 bases lay between the germline ends. The CDR3 reads CASSLKGQGPDTQYF. In nucleotides, the CDR3 is TGTGCCAGCAGCTTAAAGGGGCAGGGCCCAGATACGCAGTATTTT.

This clone was seen more than once but under ten times. V gene TRBV5-5 combines with J gene TRBJ2-7, with D tentatively TRBD1 (6 bases). Germline assignment: CDR1 SGHKS and CDR2 YYEKEE (reference sequence). Trimming removed 4 bases at V and 7 bases at J, with 12 bases between. There are 12 residues in the CDR3. The CDR3 loop is CASSPRTDEQYF. In DNA form, the CDR3 reads TGTGCCAGCAGCCCCCGGACAGATGAGCAGTACTTC.

The rearrangement joins TRBV28 to TRBJ1-2; 8 nucleotides match TRBD1. The CDR3 runs 14 residues. Looked up from germline, CDR1 is MDHEN and CDR2 is SYDVKM. V shed 5 bases, J shed 3 bases, and the junction held 5 bases outside the gene matches. The CDR3 reads CASSPGQADYGYTF. As DNA, the CDR3 is TGTGCCAGCAGTCCGGGACAGGCCGACTATGGCTACACCTTC.

This clone was seen just once. This CDR3 is CASSLSGGAGNTIYF. The CDR3 bases are TGCGCCAGCAGCTTGAGCGGAGGAGCTGGAAACACCATATATTTT. The V gene is TRBV5-1, the J gene TRBJ1-3; D is unresolved. CDR3 length: 15 amino acids. CDR1 and CDR2 (germline): SGHRS, YFSETQ. V was cut by 1 base and J by 2 bases, with 10 bases left in between.